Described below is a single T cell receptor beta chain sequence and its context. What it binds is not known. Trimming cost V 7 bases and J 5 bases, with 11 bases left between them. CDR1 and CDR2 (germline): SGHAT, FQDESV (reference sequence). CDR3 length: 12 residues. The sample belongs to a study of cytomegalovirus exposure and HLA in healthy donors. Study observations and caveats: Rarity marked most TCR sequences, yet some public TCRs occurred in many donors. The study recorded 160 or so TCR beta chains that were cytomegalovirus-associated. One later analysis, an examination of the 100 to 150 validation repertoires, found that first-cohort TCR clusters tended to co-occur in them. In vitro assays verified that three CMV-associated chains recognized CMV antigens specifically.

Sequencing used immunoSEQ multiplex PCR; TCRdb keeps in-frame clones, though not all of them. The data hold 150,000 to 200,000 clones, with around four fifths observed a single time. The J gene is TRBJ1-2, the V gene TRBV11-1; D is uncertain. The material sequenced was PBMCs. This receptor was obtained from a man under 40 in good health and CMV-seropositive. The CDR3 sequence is CASTGGTYGYTF. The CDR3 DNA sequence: TGTGCCAGCACAGGTGGCACTTATGGCTACACCTTC. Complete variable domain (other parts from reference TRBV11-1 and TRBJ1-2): EAEVAQSPRYKITEKSQAVAFWCDPISGHATLYWYRQILGQGPELLVQFQDESVVDDSQLPKDRFSAERLKGVDSTLKIQPAELGDSAMYLCASTGGTYGYTFGSGTRLTVV.